In its sample, the clone carrying this T cell receptor beta chain was seen a few times. Its antigen is unidentified. Germline V gene sequence: CDR1 SGHNT, CDR2 YYREEE (reference sequence). V gave up 6 bases and J gave up 0 bases, with 16 bases separating them. The CDR3 totals 16 residues. The sample belongs to a study of shared clonotypes between healthy human individuals. Broader study findings: Generally, estimated richness proved larger in naive subsets than it did in memory subsets.

TCRdb keeps only in-frame clones here, not all; method: immunoSEQ multiplex PCR. This sample has 640,000 or so clones, with less than 80% found just once. Into CD45RA+ naive and CD45RA-negative memory subsets, the CD4+ cells were split. V is TRBV5-4 and J is TRBJ2-1; a weak D match, TRBD2 (7 bases). This clonotype was obtained from a woman aged 30 to 39 in good health. Sequencing was carried out using memory CD4+ T cells sorted from blood. The subset denotes: CD45RA-negative fraction. CDR3 sequence reads: CASTHGGGSSYNEQFF. As DNA, the CDR3 is TGTGCCAGCACCCACGGGGGCGGGAGCTCCTACAATGAGCAGTTCTTC.